A single sample gave rise to the 23 T cell receptor beta chains below, sequenced in a study of T cell changes during pregnancy in multiple sclerosis. Measured with immunoSEQ multiplex PCR; TCRdb has only the in-frame clones, and not every one. The table has 60,000 or so clones, over 90% seen once. The source was peripheral blood, collected in the first trimester of pregnancy. The receptors were sampled from a female donor with multiple sclerosis, enrolled in a pregnancy study.

This sequence joins TRBV18 and TRBJ2-7, with 7 bases identical to TRBD1. Per the germline V gene, CDR1 is KGHSH and CDR2 is LQKENI. The junction had 7 bases not matched to a gene; V was cut back by 4 bases and J by 4 bases. The CDR3 totals 14 residues. The CDR3: CASSLPGTAYEQYF. The CDR3 coding sequence is TGTGCCAGCTCACTGCCGGGGACAGCTTACGAGCAGTACTTC.

V gene TRBV18 combines with J gene TRBJ1-1; 7 bases are shared with TRBD1. The CDR3 runs to 15 residues. Trimming removed 2 bases from V and 4 bases from J; junction bases left unmatched: 7. CDR1 KGHSH and CDR2 LQKENI come from the germline V gene. The CDR3 here is CASSPRQGEGTEAFF. The CDR3 DNA follows: TGTGCCAGCTCACCAAGACAGGGAGAAGGCACTGAAGCTTTCTTT.

This clone came up a few times. The V call is TRBV4-1, the J call TRBJ2-5, with D possibly matching TRBD2 (6 bases). Germline V gene lookup returns CDR1 MGHRA and CDR2 YSYEKL. The CDR3 covers 20 residues. Trimming stripped 1 base from V and 2 bases from J, with 26 bases between. The CDR3 here is CASSQVRGTGDPLIQETQYF. CDR3 coding DNA: TGCGCCAGCAGCCAAGTTCGAGGCACGGGGGACCCGTTAATACAAGAGACCCAGTACTTC.

This chain uses TRBV15 with TRBJ1-4; D call uncertain. The V gene lost 0 bases and the J gene lost 7 bases, with 6 bases spanning the gap. Germline V CDR1 and CDR2: LNHNV, YYDKDF (reference sequence). This CDR3 is built from 13 residues. In DNA form, the CDR3 reads TGTGCCACCAGCAGAGATATGAGTGAAAAACTGTTTTTT. It encodes CATSRDMSEKLFF.

V gene TRBV6-4 combines with J gene TRBJ2-6; 11 bases line up with TRBD1. The germline V gene encodes CDR1 MRHNA and CDR2 SNTAGT. Unmatched junction bases numbered 2, after V lost 6 bases and J lost 1 base. This CDR3 has 16 residues. The CDR3 protein is CASSGQGASGANVLTF. The CDR3 nucleotides are TGTGCCAGCAGCGGACAGGGGGCTTCTGGGGCCAACGTCCTGACTTTC.

V and J are TRBV19 and TRBJ2-7; D is possibly TRBD1 (6 bases). Trimming left V 4 bases short and J 1 base short, with 11 bases between. This CDR3 contains 14 residues. Germline CDR1 and CDR2: LNHDA and SQIVND (reference sequence). CDR3 DNA sequence: TGTGCCAGTAGTAGGGGCAGGGGATCCTACGAGCAGTACTTC. Translation: CASSRGRGSYEQYF.

The chain employs TRBV30 and TRBJ1-1; D unclear. The CDR3 contains 13 residues. The V and J ends lost 6 bases and 0 bases respectively, with 11 bases between them. Germline V CDR1 and CDR2: GTSNPN, SVGIG (reference sequence). The chain's CDR3 is CACTSKMNTEAFF. The CDR3 DNA is TGTGCCTGTACCAGTAAGATGAACACTGAAGCTTTCTTT. Full variable domain (missing parts from reference TRBV30 and TRBJ1-1): SQTIHQWPATLVQPVGSPLSLECTVEGTSNPNLYWYRQAAGRGLQLLFYSVGIGQISSEVPQNLSASRPQDRQFILSSKKLLLSDSGFYLCACTSKMNTEAFFGQGTRLTVV.

The chain carries TRBV19 and TRBJ1-1, with D possibly being TRBD1 (6 bases). V lost 3 bases, J lost 2 bases, and 10 bases lay in between. CDR3 length: 14 amino acids. Germline CDR1 and CDR2: LNHDA and SQIVND (reference sequence). The CDR3 reads CASSMPGHNTEAFF. For the CDR3, the DNA is TGTGCCAGTAGTATGCCGGGACACAACACTGAAGCTTTCTTT.

The gene calls are TRBV7-2 and TRBJ2-7; TRBD1 aligns across 11 bases. CDR1 SGHTA and CDR2 FQGNSA come from the germline V gene. The CDR3 sequence is 15 residues long. The junction had 8 bases not matched to a gene; V was cut back by 3 bases and J by 7 bases. CDR3 region: CASSFVGQGAHEQYF. DNA for the CDR3: TGTGCCAGCAGCTTTGTTGGACAGGGGGCGCATGAGCAGTACTTC.

The rearrangement joins TRBV9 to TRBJ1-1; D is unresolved. Trimming cost V 3 bases and J 3 bases, with 18 bases left between them. Germline-derived CDR1 and CDR2 are SGDLS and YYNGEE. This CDR3 is 16 amino acids long. The CDR3 loop is CASSAGAVGMDTEAFF. As DNA, the CDR3 is TGTGCCAGCAGCGCCGGAGCGGTCGGCATGGACACTGAAGCTTTCTTT.

The gene calls are TRBV19 and TRBJ1-6, with 9 positions matching TRBD1. V dropped 5 bases and J dropped 5; count of bases not matched to a gene: 10. Germline values: CDR1 LNHDA, CDR2 SQIVND (reference sequence). The CDR3 sequence is 17 residues long. The CDR3 loop reads CASSRGTGTTNNSPLHF. The CDR3 DNA sequence: TGTGCCAGTAGTCGTGGGACAGGGACAACGAATAATTCACCCCTCCACTTT.

This clone was seen only once. The chain recombines TRBV20-1 with TRBJ1-1; unclear D gene. The CDR3 sequence is 10 residues long. The germline V and J ends were trimmed by 6 bases and 7 bases, with 9 bases remaining between them. The germline CDR1 and CDR2 sequences are DFQATT and SNEGSKA (reference sequence). This CDR3 is CSAFGVEAFF. The CDR3 DNA follows: TGCAGTGCCTTCGGGGTTGAAGCTTTCTTT.

This chain connects TRBV9 to TRBJ1-4; D not resolved. Germline CDR1 is SGDLS and CDR2 is YYNGEE. V was pared by 0 bases and J by 8 bases, with 17 bases between. The CDR3 totals 16 residues. The CDR3 DNA is TGTGCCAGCAGCGTAGGAGACACCAGTCTTGGGGAAAAACTGTTTTTT. This sequence encodes CASSVGDTSLGEKLFF.

The CDR3 DNA reads as TGTGCCAGCAGCTATATCGGACAGGGGAAAGAGACCCAGTACTTC. It translates to CASSYIGQGKETQYF. The genes are TRBV6-5 and TRBJ2-5; 9 bases match TRBD1. CDR3 size: 15 residues. Germline loops: CDR1 MNHEY, CDR2 SVGAGI. V gave up 6 bases and J gave up 3 bases; unmatched junction bases: 8.

In this sample, this clone turned up once. The V gene is TRBV4-2, the J gene TRBJ2-5, with 9 bases that match TRBD1. The CDR3 runs to 13 residues. The V gene end was trimmed by 6 bases and the J gene end by 10 bases; junction bases not matched to a gene: 9. CDR1 LGHNA and CDR2 YNFKEQ come from the germline V gene. The chain's CDR3 is CASRETGGGIQYF. The CDR3 bases are TGTGCCAGCAGGGAGACAGGGGGTGGAATCCAGTACTTC.

This clone was seen just once. The V and J genes are TRBV7-8 and TRBJ2-5; D possibly corresponds to TRBD2 (6 bases). V dropped 5 bases and J dropped 0 bases, with 19 bases sitting between them. Germline CDR1 reads SGHVS; CDR2 reads FQNEAQ. The length of the CDR3 is 17 residues. The CDR3 reads CASSRAPAGINQETQYF. The CDR3 DNA is TGTGCCAGCAGCCGAGCCCCCGCGGGGATAAACCAAGAGACCCAGTACTTC.

The genes are TRBV7-9 and TRBJ2-5; TRBD2 is a possible D gene (5 bases). This CDR3 is 12 amino acids long. Germline loops: CDR1 SEHNR, CDR2 FQNEAQ (reference sequence). Trimming took 3 bases from V and 5 from J, leaving 7 bases between them. In DNA, the CDR3 is TGTGCCAGCAGCTTCGGGGTGGAGACCCAGTACTTC. As protein: CASSFGVETQYF. Variable domain in full (rest from reference TRBV7-9 and TRBJ2-5): DTGVSQNPRHKITKRGQNVTFRCDPISEHNRLYWYRQTLGQGPEFLTYFQNEAQLEKSRLLSDRFSAERPKGSFSTLEIQRTEQGDSAMYLCASSFGVETQYFGPGTRLLVL.

CDR3 region: CASSQDSGLGPQNIQYF. Written as DNA, the CDR3 is TGCGCCAGCAGCCAAGACTCGGGACTAGGTCCACAAAACATTCAGTACTTC. The chain combines TRBV4-1 with TRBJ2-4, with 8 bases identical to TRBD2. The germline V gene encodes CDR1 MGHRA and CDR2 YSYEKL. After removal of 0 bases from V and 5 bases from J, the junction contained 9 bases not matched to a gene. CDR3 length: 17 amino acids.

The V gene is TRBV29-1, the J gene TRBJ1-3; 7 bases map to TRBD1. Trimming removed 4 bases from V and 0 bases from J; junction bases left unmatched: 6. Looked up from germline, CDR1 is SQVTM and CDR2 is ANQGSEA. The CDR3 loop spans 15 amino acids. The CDR3 protein is CSVGGGGISGNTIYF. As DNA, the CDR3 is TGCAGCGTTGGAGGAGGGGGCATCTCTGGAAACACCATATATTTT.

This chain uses TRBV18 with TRBJ2-7, with D tentatively TRBD1 (6 bases). The CDR3 consists of 15 residues. Germline V CDR1 and CDR2: KGHSH, LQKENI. The ends were cut back, 3 bases at V and 2 bases at J, with 14 bases in the middle. The CDR3 loop is CASSPRQETPYEQYF. CDR3 in DNA: TGTGCCAGCTCACCGCGACAGGAAACCCCCTACGAGCAGTACTTC.

This clone was seen once. The CDR3 loop reads CASSLNRGDTGELFF. DNA for the CDR3: TGTGCCAGCAGCTTAAACAGGGGGGACACCGGGGAGCTGTTTTTT. V and J are TRBV7-3 and TRBJ2-2; the match to TRBD1 covers 8 bases. The V and J ends lost 1 base and 3 bases, in that order; junction bases with no gene match: 1. This CDR3 spans 15 amino acids. Per the germline V gene, CDR1 is SGHTA and CDR2 is FQGTGA.

The CDR3 DNA sequence: TGTGCCAGCAGCCAAGCGGGGGGGGTGGGAAATGAGCAGTTCTTC. This gives the protein CASSQAGGVGNEQFF. The V and J genes are TRBV4-2 and TRBJ2-1; TRBD2 matches 8 bases. CDR3 length equals 15 residues. Germline V gives CDR1 LGHNA, CDR2 YNFKEQ. Unmatched junction bases numbered 6, after V lost 1 base and J lost 7 bases.

In its sample, this clone was seen once. The rearrangement joins TRBV6-6 to TRBJ1-1; weak D call: TRBD1 (6 bases). The CDR3 length is 14 residues. V lost 3 bases to trimming and J lost 2 bases, with 10 bases between them. Germline V lookup: CDR1 MNHNY, CDR2 SVGAGI (reference sequence). CDR3 in amino acids: CASSYGTTNTEAFF. The CDR3, as DNA: TGTGCCAGCAGTTATGGGACAACTAACACTGAAGCTTTCTTT.